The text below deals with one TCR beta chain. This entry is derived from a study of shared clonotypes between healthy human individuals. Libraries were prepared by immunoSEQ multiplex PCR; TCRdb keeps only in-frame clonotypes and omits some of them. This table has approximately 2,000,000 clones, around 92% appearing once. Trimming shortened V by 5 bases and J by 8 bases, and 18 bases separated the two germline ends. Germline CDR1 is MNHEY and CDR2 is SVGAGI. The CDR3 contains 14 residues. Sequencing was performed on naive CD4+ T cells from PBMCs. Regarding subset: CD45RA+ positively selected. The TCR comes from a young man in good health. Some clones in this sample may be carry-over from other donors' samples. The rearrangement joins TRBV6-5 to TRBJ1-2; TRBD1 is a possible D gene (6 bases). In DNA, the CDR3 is TGTGCCAGCAGTGAACAGGGTAGGGATCTAGGCTACACCTTC. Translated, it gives CASSEQGRDLGYTF.